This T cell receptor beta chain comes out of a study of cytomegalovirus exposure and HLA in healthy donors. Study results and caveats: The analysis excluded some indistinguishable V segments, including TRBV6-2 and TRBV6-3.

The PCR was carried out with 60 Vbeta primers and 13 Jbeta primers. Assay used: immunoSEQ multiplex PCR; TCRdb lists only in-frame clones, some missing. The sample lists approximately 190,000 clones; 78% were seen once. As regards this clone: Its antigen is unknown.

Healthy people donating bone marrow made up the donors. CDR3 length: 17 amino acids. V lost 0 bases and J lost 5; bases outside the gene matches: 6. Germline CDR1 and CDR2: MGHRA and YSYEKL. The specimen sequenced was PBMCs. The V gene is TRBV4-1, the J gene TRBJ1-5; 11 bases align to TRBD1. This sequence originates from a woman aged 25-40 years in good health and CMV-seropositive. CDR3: CASSQDYGTGGDQPQHF. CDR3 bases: TGCGCCAGCAGCCAAGATTACGGGACAGGGGGTGATCAGCCCCAGCATTTT.